The T cell receptor (beta chain) under discussion was sequenced for a study of blood T cell repertoires in COVID-19. Study context: Samples taken during acute and convalescent COVID-19 were collected in the United States, Italy and Spain. Sample material is recorded as cDNA or gDNA derived from T cells, B-cell-depleted T cells, or PBMCs.

Source study methods: Nucleated cell counts were estimated from reference gene primer amplification. Method: immunoSEQ multiplex PCR; TCRdb's copy keeps in-frame clones and lacks some. D and trimming were read from the DNA, whereas the V and J calls and clone size are those reported in that table. The data contain 200,000 or so clones, around four fifths of them seen just once; the ten biggest clones take up roughly 6.9%. The CDR3 extends over 13 amino acids. Germline V gives CDR1 KGHSH, CDR2 LQKENI. Trimming removed 3 bases from V and 2 bases from J, with 8 bases in between. This clone was seen a few times.

The TCR was taken from a human donor with acute or convalescent COVID-19. The donor label of this sample is uncertain. Specimen: peripheral blood. The rearrangement joins TRBV18 to TRBJ2-7; D gene ambiguous. CDR3 sequence reads: CASSPAGTYEQYF. The CDR3 DNA sequence: TGTGCCAGCTCACCGGCAGGTACCTACGAGCAGTACTTC.